This entry features one T cell receptor beta chain sequence. Its target is unknown. These data belong to a study of cytomegalovirus exposure and HLA in healthy donors. Overall study context: Genotyping showed around 80% of roughly 400 donors falling in the Caucasian-associated ancestry cluster. Study-wide results and limits: A later analysis showed that HLA-associated TCR beta chains had undergone more clonal expansion than equally common others. There were 164 TCR beta chains listed as cytomegalovirus-associated. What TCR beta sequences reportedly achieved was accurate prediction of HLA-A and HLA-B alleles in most subjects.

CDR1 and CDR2 (germline): SGDLS, YYNGEE. This CDR3 is built from 13 residues. V trimming: 3 bases; J trimming: 7 bases; junction bases outside the gene matches: 7. This PCR relied on a set of 60 Vbeta primers and 13 Jbeta primers. The method was immunoSEQ multiplex PCR; TCRdb's version includes in-frame clones alone and lacks a portion of them. In the table there are about 170,000 clones, around 62% of which are singletons. The V call is TRBV9, the J call TRBJ2-7; 7 nucleotides agree with TRBD2. Specimen: PBMCs. This TCR was recovered from a man aged 40-55 years in good health and CMV-seronegative. The CDR3 DNA is TGTGCCAGCAGCGCCACGCTAGCGGCTGAGCAGTACTTC. Its protein is CASSATLAAEQYF.